This T cell receptor (beta chain) was profiled in a study of control samples from healthy donors and cancer patients. Assay used: immunoSEQ multiplex PCR; TCRdb lists only in-frame clones, some missing. In total, the table holds approximately 190,000 clones. V was trimmed by 3 bases and J by 0 bases, leaving 11 bases between them. There are 16 residues in the CDR3. The germline V gene encodes CDR1 LNHDA and CDR2 SQIVND (reference sequence). The sequence was collected from a woman aged 30 to 39 in good health. Specimen: blood. This rearrangement joins TRBV19 to TRBJ2-2; D gene uncertain. The CDR3 protein is CASSINGRPNTGELFF. The CDR3 DNA is TGTGCCAGTAGTATTAACGGGCGCCCGAACACCGGGGAGCTGTTTTTT.